A single sample is the source of the 2 T cell receptor beta chains below, sequenced in a study of T cells in Graves' hyperthyroidism and ophthalmopathy. Amplification yielded TCR beta CDR3 regions, with RNA transcripts as the source. TCR CDR3 regions were first amplified by RT-PCR with HTBI primers. Using its own MiXCR run on the multiplex PCR reads, TCRdb lists one record per CDR3 protein. The sample records about 200,000 distinct CDR3 sequences, roughly 18% being singletons. The material sequenced was blood. These receptors were obtained from a middle-aged man with Graves' hyperthyroidism.

This clonotype has only a few counts. The chain uses TRBV5-4 and TRBJ2-3; no clear D gene. Germline V CDR1 and CDR2: SGHNT, YYREEE (reference sequence). The CDR3 length is 15 residues. V was pared by 2 bases and J by 0 bases, with 10 bases between. CDR3 region: CASSLDFTSTDTQYF. The CDR3 bases are TGTGCCAGCAGCTTAGACTTTACTAGCACAGATACGCAGTATTTT.

This clonotype was counted at least ten times. V usage is TRBV6-1 and J usage is TRBJ2-7; 9 positions match TRBD1. CDR3 length equals 13 residues. Looked up from germline, CDR1 is MNHNS and CDR2 is SASEGT. The V gene end was trimmed by 6 bases and the J gene end by 3 bases; junction bases not matched to a gene: 3. The CDR3 DNA reads as TGTGCCAGCAGGACAGGGGGTCTCTACGAGCAGTACTTC. The encoded protein is CASRTGGLYEQYF.